This T cell receptor beta chain was profiled in a study of somatic mutations in cytotoxic T cells in rheumatoid arthritis. The CDR3 is made up of 14 amino acids. Germline loops: CDR1 SGDLS, CDR2 YYNGEE. Germline trimming cut 2 bases from V and 0 bases from J; bases unmatched to any gene: 1. Using immunoSEQ multiplex PCR, the repertoire was profiled, and TCRdb retains in-frame clones only, with some absent. The sample lists about 11,000 clones; just under 85% were seen once. General study points: Within the rheumatoid arthritis patients, CD8+ clonality went up as age increased (Spearman r=0.49). The same was not true of the healthy controls.

Researchers isolated CD4+ and CD8+ cells by positive magnetic bead selection and then checked their purity by flow cytometry. Comment on this clone: Its antigen is unidentified.

The source of this sequence is an older woman with rheumatoid arthritis. Sequenced material: CD8+ T cells sorted from blood. The J gene is TRBJ2-7, the V gene TRBV9, with TRBD2 matching over 8 bases. The CDR3 spells CASSVSGASYEQYF. The CDR3, as DNA: TGTGCCAGCAGCGTTAGCGGGGCCTCCTACGAGCAGTACTTC.